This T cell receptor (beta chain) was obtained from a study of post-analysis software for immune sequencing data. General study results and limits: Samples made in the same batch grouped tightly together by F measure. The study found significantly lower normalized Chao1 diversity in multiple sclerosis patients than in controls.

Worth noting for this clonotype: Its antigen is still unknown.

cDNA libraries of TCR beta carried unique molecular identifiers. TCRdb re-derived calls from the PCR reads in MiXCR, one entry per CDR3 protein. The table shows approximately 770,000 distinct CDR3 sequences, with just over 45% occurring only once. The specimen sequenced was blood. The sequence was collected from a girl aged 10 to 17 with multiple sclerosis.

This CDR3 reads CASSSRLAGPLYEQFF. Written as DNA, the CDR3 is TGTGCCAGCAGCTCGCGACTAGCGGGACCATTATATGAGCAGTTCTTC. J is TRBJ2-1 and V is TRBV7-2; 11 bases fit TRBD2. Germline V lookup: CDR1 SGHTA, CDR2 FQGNSA. V was pared by 4 bases and J by 8 bases, with 10 bases of the junction left unmatched. The CDR3 covers 16 residues.